The rows below give T cell receptor beta chains drawn from one sample of a study of identical twins. TCRdb reanalysed the 5' RACE reads using MiXCR and keeps one entry per CDR3 protein. Among some 270,000 distinct CDR3 sequences, approximately 8.3% were seen once, and the ten largest hold less than 4%. These same data were also listed under a study on yellow fever vaccine responses in identical twins.

The specimen was CD8+ T cells sorted from blood. The source of these receptors is a woman in her late teens or twenties in good health. Both conserved end residues are part of each CDR3. A D gene is named only where the DNA matches it firmly. Rows may omit the clone size; those that give it use once, few, many or a size class.

J | V | D | size | CDR3 | DNA
TRBJ2-5 | TRBV3-1 | NA | NA | CASSPFGVGETQYF | TGTGCCAGCAGCCCGTTCGGGGTAGGAGAGACCCAGTACTTC
TRBJ2-5 | TRBV5-1 | NA | NA | CASSLDNTETQYF | TGCGCCAGCAGCTTGGACAATACGGAGACCCAGTACTTC
TRBJ2-7 | TRBV4-2 | TRBD2 | many | CASSLGTSGRNEQYF | TGTGCCAGCAGCCTTGGGACTAGCGGGAGAAATGAGCAGTACTTC
TRBJ1-5 | TRBV21-1 | NA | NA | CASSKDGGANQPQHF | TGTGCCAGCAGCAAAGATGGAGGGGCCAATCAGCCCCAGCATTTT
TRBJ2-7 | TRBV5-1 | TRBD1 | few | CASSLALGSRGQEDLDEQYF | TGCGCCAGCAGCTTGGCCCTAGGCAGTAGAGGACAGGAGGATCTGGACGAGCAGTACTTC
TRBJ2-2 | TRBV7-9 | TRBD1 | NA | CASSQQGALNTGELFF | TGTGCCAGCAGCCAACAGGGGGCCCTGAACACCGGGGAGCTGTTTTTT
TRBJ2-7 | TRBV2 | TRBD2 | few | CASTGRVDYEQYF | TGTGCCAGCACGGGGAGGGTGGACTACGAGCAGTACTTC
TRBJ2-1 | TRBV5-4 | NA | NA | CASSWEPRNEQFF | TGTGCCAGCAGCTGGGAACCGCGCAATGAGCAGTTCTTC
TRBJ2-7 | TRBV27 | NA | few | CASSLDRDSPYEQYF | TGTGCCAGCAGTTTAGATAGGGACTCCCCCTACGAGCAGTACTTC
TRBJ2-1 | TRBV7-9 | NA | NA | CASSLAVNMGYNEQFF | TGTGCCAGCAGCTTAGCGGTAAATATGGGCTACAATGAGCAGTTCTTC
TRBJ2-1 | TRBV28 | TRBD2 | many | CASSSPLAGGQYNEQFF | TGTGCCAGCAGTTCCCCCTTGGCGGGAGGACAATACAATGAGCAGTTCTTC
TRBJ2-3 | TRBV7-2 | TRBD2 | NA | CASSSTSGRSDTQYF | TGTGCCAGCAGCTCGACTAGCGGGAGGTCGGATACGCAGTATTTT
TRBJ2-1 | TRBV12-5 | NA | NA | CASGLVAGPYNEQFF | TGTGCTAGTGGTTTGGTCGCGGGTCCCTACAATGAGCAGTTCTTC
TRBJ2-3 | TRBV24-1 | TRBD1 | few | CATAGTGGPDTQYF | TGTGCCACTGCCGGGACAGGGGGCCCAGATACGCAGTATTTT
TRBJ2-7 | TRBV7-8 | TRBD2 | few | CASSFPGGAYEQYF | TGTGCCAGCAGCTTTCCCGGGGGGGCCTACGAGCAGTACTTC
TRBJ2-3 | TRBV9 | TRBD2 | many | CASNPAGATDTQYF | TGTGCCAGCAACCCAGCGGGGGCCACAGATACGCAGTATTTT
TRBJ2-1 | TRBV7-2 | TRBD2 | NA | CASSHKTTGLAGDPHYNEQFF | TGTGCCAGCAGCCACAAGACCACGGGACTAGCGGGGGACCCCCACTACAATGAGCAGTTCTTC
TRBJ2-3 | TRBV3-1 | TRBD2 | many | CASSQDFWLAGETDTQYF | TGTGCCAGCAGCCAAGACTTCTGGCTAGCGGGAGAGACAGATACGCAGTATTTT
TRBJ1-6 | TRBV6-2/TRBV6-3 | NA | NA | CASSLGVPLHF | TGTGCCAGCAGTCTCGGTGTACCCCTCCACTTT
TRBJ2-5 | TRBV27 | NA | NA | CASSPRGTFQETQYF | TGTGCCAGCAGTCCCCGTGGGACCTTTCAAGAGACCCAGTACTTC
TRBJ2-2 | TRBV7-9 | NA | many | CASSPTIDFGELFF | TGTGCCAGCAGCCCAACGATAGACTTCGGGGAGCTGTTTTTT